The rows below give T cell receptor beta chains drawn from one sample of a study of blood T cell repertoires in COVID-19. Method: immunoSEQ multiplex PCR; TCRdb's copy keeps in-frame clones and lacks some. Of about 35,000 clones in the sample, less than 80% were seen once. Sequencing used peripheral blood. The receptors shown here come from a man at least 80 years old with acute or convalescent COVID-19. CDR3s include the opening cysteine and the closing phenylalanine or tryptophan. The D gene is left open where the match is weak. Part of the rows lack a size; the others show once, few, many or a class for expanded clones.

NA	TRBV7-2	NA	TRBJ2-3	TGTGCCAGCAGCCCCAATAACTTAGGCACAGATACGCAGTATTTT	CASSPNNLGTDTQYF
NA	TRBV19	NA	TRBJ1-2	TGTGCCAGTAGTACCCCGGCCGCCGGGGGGGGCGGAGGCTACACCTTC	CASSTPAAGGGGGYTF
NA	TRBV11-2	few	TRBJ1-3	TGTGCCAGCAGCCCAGACCCGACAGACAGAAACACCATATATTTT	CASSPDPTDRNTIYF
NA	TRBV29-1	NA	TRBJ1-3	TGCAGCGTCATCTCTGGAAACACCATATATTTT	CSVISGNTIYF
NA	TRBV12-3/TRBV12-4	NA	TRBJ1-2	TGTGCCAGCAGCCAGGGGCCCTATGGCTACACCTTC	CASSQGPYGYTF
TRBD1	TRBV7-6	NA	TRBJ2-7	TGTGCCAGCAGTTATCGCAGCCTACAGACAGGGTCCTACGAGCAGTACTTC	CASSYRSLQTGSYEQYF
NA	TRBV27	NA	TRBJ2-7	TGTGCCAGCAGTTGGAGCCGGGACACCACCTACGAGCAGTACTTC	CASSWSRDTTYEQYF
NA	TRBV6-5	NA	TRBJ1-2	TGTGCCAGCTCCCTCGTCAGGGATCATGGCTACACCTTC	CASSLVRDHGYTF
TRBD1	TRBV5-1	NA	TRBJ2-6	TGCGCCAGCAGCTTTGTTGGGACAGGGACTGGGGCCAACGTCCTGACTTTC	CASSFVGTGTGANVLTF
NA	TRBV5-1	NA	TRBJ1-5	TGCGCCAGCAGCAACGGAGGAGGCGATCAGCCCCAGCATTTT	CASSNGGGDQPQHF
NA	TRBV5-1	NA	TRBJ2-2	TGCGCCAGCAGAGTCGTGAGTAGCGGAAACACCGGGGAGCTGTTTTTT	CASRVVSSGNTGELFF
NA	TRBV21-1	NA	TRBJ2-1	TGTGCCAGCAACCCCGAGGGGGTGGATGAGCAGTTCTTC	CASNPEGVDEQFF
NA	TRBV6-5	NA	TRBJ1-2	TGTGCCAGCAGTTACTCGCCGGGGGTCGGCTACACCTTC	CASSYSPGVGYTF
NA	TRBV2	few	TRBJ2-1	TGTGCCAGCGGGGGGGGCAATATCGATGAGCAGTTCTTC	CASGGGNIDEQFF
NA	TRBV5-5	NA	TRBJ2-6	TGTGCCAGCAGCCAGGACGGTAGGACAAGACTCTCTGGGGCCAACGTCCTGACTTTC	CASSQDGRTRLSGANVLTF
NA	TRBV27	NA	TRBJ1-2	TGTGCCAGCAGACTGGACAGCGACTATGGCTACACCTTC	CASRLDSDYGYTF
NA	TRBV29-1	NA	TRBJ1-1	TGCAGCGTACCAGGGTCGGTCACTGAAGCTTTCTTT	CSVPGSVTEAFF
TRBD2	TRBV25-1	NA	TRBJ2-5	TGTGCCAGCAGTGAACTGGGTAGCGGGGTCCAAGAGACCCAGTACTTC	CASSELGSGVQETQYF
TRBD1	TRBV7-2	NA	TRBJ2-5	TGTGCCAGCAGCCTCCGGACAGGTGCCTACCAAGAGACCCAGTACTTC	CASSLRTGAYQETQYF